These T cell receptor beta chains were read from a single sample in a study of CD8+CD57+ T cells in acquired aplastic anemia. TCRdb re-called the reads with MiXCR, one entry per CDR3 protein. The sample gives about 160,000 distinct CDR3 sequences, around 75% of which show up once; approximately 48% is in the top ten. Source material: sorted CD4+, CD8+, or CD8+CD57+ T cells (not recorded which) from PBMCs. Source of these receptors: a human donor with aplastic anemia. CDR3s include the opening cysteine and the closing phenylalanine or tryptophan. Each record gives: CDR3 protein, CDR3 DNA, D gene, clone size, V gene, J gene. A D gene is named only where the DNA matches it firmly. Only some rows state a clone size, as once, few, many or a class for expanded clones.

CATRGGGLAHEQFF	TGTGCCACCAGGGGAGGGGGACTAGCTCATGAGCAGTTCTTC	TRBD2	-	TRBV24-1	TRBJ2-1
CASSLSRGDYGYTF	TGCGCCAGCAGCTTGTCCCGGGGGGACTATGGCTACACCTTC	-	-	TRBV5-1	TRBJ1-2
CAISESRVTSEAFF	TGTGCCATCAGTGAGTCCCGAGTAACGTCTGAAGCTTTCTTT	-	-	TRBV10-3	TRBJ1-1
CASSYSGTSGEQYF	TGTGCCAGCAGTTATAGCGGGACATCTGGCGAGCAGTACTTC	TRBD2	-	TRBV6-6	TRBJ2-7
CASSPTGDTEAFF	TGTGCCAGCAGCCCCACAGGAGACACTGAAGCTTTCTTT	-	-	TRBV5-5	TRBJ1-1
CSARGLVYNEQFF	TGCAGTGCTAGAGGCCTAGTTTACAATGAGCAGTTCTTC	-	-	TRBV20-1	TRBJ2-1
CATSDGFTGELFF	TGTGCCACCAGTGATGGCTTCACCGGGGAGCTGTTTTTT	-	-	TRBV24-1	TRBJ2-2
CASSASPGTGFETQYF	TGCGCCAGCAGCGCAAGTCCCGGGACAGGGTTCGAGACCCAGTACTTC	TRBD1	-	TRBV5-1	TRBJ2-5
CSARSGSTEAFF	TGCAGTGCCAGGTCAGGGAGTACTGAAGCTTTCTTT	-	few	TRBV20-1	TRBJ1-1
CASSQTSGGASETQYF	TGTGCCAGCAGCCAAACTAGCGGGGGGGCCTCAGAGACCCAGTACTTC	TRBD2	-	TRBV5-4	TRBJ2-5
CASSLVTANTEAFF	TGCGCCAGCAGCTTAGTGACAGCCAACACTGAAGCTTTCTTT	-	few	TRBV5-1	TRBJ1-1
CAISIGTGGNEQFF	TGTGCCATCAGCATTGGGACGGGTGGGAATGAGCAGTTCTTC	-	-	TRBV10-3	TRBJ2-1
CASSVEVGNSPLHF	TGTGCCAGCAGCGTAGAGGTCGGGAATTCACCCCTCCACTTT	-	once	TRBV9	TRBJ1-6
CASSLGGLLGANEQFF	TGTGCCAGCAGCTTAGGGGGCCTCCTGGGGGCTAATGAGCAGTTCTTC	-	-	TRBV7-7	TRBJ2-1
CASSYSSLRDEQYF	TGTGCCAGCAGTTACTCCTCCTTAAGAGACGAGCAGTACTTC	-	-	TRBV6-1	TRBJ2-7
CSVERGTWPEAFF	TGCAGCGTTGAGAGGGGAACATGGCCTGAAGCTTTCTTT	-	-	TRBV29-1	TRBJ1-1
CASSENVGYEQYF	TGTGCCAGCAGTGAAAACGTCGGATACGAGCAGTACTTC	-	-	TRBV2	TRBJ2-7
CASSPGLALLYNEQFF	TGTGCCAGCAGCCCGGGACTAGCCCTCCTCTACAATGAGCAGTTCTTC	TRBD2	-	TRBV5-1	TRBJ2-1
CASSLDGGQPQHF	TGTGCCAGCAGCTTGGACGGTGGGCAGCCCCAGCATTTT	-	-	TRBV7-6	TRBJ1-5
CASSIQGGQPQHF	TGTGCCAGTAGTATTCAGGGAGGTCAGCCCCAGCATTTT	-	few	TRBV19	TRBJ1-5
CASSEDSSGANVLTF	TGTGCCAGCAGTGAAGACAGCTCTGGGGCCAACGTCCTGACTTTC	-	many	TRBV6-4	TRBJ2-6
CASSPRTSRSGELFF	TGTGCCAGCAGCCCGCGGACTAGTCGGTCCGGGGAGCTGTTTTTT	TRBD2	-	TRBV7-9	TRBJ2-2